The T cell receptor beta chain under discussion was sequenced for a study of blood T cell repertoires in COVID-19. Study background: PBMCs, B-cell-depleted T cells, or T cells provided the cDNA or gDNA that made up the material.

Authors' processing steps: It was from reference gene primer amplification that nucleated cell counts were estimated. The repertoire was sequenced with immunoSEQ multiplex PCR; TCRdb's copy has only in-frame clones and lacks some. The D gene and trimming were derived from the DNA, and the V and J assignments and clone size from that table. The data show approximately 250,000 clones, with approximately 88% seen just once and over 2% held by the top ten. Trimming removed 8 bases from V and 0 bases from J, with 10 bases in between. Looked up from germline, CDR1 is LGHDT and CDR2 is YNNKEL (reference sequence). The CDR3 extends over 13 amino acids.

V is TRBV3-1 (or the pseudogene TRBV3-2) and J is TRBJ2-5; D may be TRBD2 (7 bases). The sequence came from a woman in her thirties or forties with acute COVID-19. The sequenced material came from PBMCs or T cells enriched from blood (not recorded which). This CDR3 is CASGGGHQETQYF. The CDR3 coding sequence is TGTGCCAGCGGCGGGGGCCACCAAGAGACCCAGTACTTC.